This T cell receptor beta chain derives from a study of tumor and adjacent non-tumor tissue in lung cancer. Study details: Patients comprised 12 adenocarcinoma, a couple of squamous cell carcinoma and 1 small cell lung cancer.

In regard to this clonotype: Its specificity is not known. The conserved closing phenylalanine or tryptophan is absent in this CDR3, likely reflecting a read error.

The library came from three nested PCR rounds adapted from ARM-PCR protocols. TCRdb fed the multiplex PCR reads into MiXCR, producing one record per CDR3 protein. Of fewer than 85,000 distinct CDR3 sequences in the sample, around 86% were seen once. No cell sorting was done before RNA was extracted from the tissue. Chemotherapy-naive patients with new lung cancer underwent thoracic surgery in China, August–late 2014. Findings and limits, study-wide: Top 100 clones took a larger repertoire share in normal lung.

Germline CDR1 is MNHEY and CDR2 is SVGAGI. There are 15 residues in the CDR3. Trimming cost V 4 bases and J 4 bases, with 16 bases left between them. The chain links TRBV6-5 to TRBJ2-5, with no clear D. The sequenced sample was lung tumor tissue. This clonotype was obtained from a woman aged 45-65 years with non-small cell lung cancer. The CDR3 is CASSFGPTPGETQYS. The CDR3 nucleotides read TGTGCCAGCAGTTTTGGCCCCACCCCGGGAGAGACCCAGTACTCC.